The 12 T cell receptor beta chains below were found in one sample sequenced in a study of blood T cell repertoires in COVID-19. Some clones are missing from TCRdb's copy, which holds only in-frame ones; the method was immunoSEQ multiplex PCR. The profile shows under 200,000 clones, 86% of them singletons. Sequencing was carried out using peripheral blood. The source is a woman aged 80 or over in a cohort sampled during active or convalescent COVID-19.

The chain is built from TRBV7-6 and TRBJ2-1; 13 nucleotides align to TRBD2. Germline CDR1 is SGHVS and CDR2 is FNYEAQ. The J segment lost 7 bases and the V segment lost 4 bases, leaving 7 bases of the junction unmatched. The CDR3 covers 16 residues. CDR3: CASSSLAGGYPNEQFF. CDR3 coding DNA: TGTGCCAGCAGCTCACTAGCGGGGGGGTATCCTAATGAGCAGTTCTTC.

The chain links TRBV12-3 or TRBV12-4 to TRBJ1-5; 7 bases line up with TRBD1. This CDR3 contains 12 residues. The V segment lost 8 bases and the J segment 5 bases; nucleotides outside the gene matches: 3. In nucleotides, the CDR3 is TGTGCCAGCGGGGACAGCGATCAGCCCCAGCATTTT. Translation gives CASGDSDQPQHF.

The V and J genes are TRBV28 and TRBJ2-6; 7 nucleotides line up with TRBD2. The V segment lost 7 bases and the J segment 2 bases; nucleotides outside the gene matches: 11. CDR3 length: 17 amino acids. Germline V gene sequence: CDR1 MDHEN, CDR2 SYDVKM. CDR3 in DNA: TGTGCCAGCACCTCAACGCCAGGGACTACTGGGGCCAACGTCCTGACTTTC. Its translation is CASTSTPGTTGANVLTF.

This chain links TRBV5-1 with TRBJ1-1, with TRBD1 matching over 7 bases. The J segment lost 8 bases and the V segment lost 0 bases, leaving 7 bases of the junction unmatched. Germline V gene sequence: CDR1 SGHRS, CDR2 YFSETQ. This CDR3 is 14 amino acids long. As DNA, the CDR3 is TGCGCCAGCAGCTTGGTGGTTGGACAGGCCGAAGCTTTCTTT. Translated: CASSLVVGQAEAFF. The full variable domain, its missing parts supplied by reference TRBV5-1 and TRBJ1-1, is KAGVTQTPRYLIKTRGQQVTLSCSPISGHRSVSWYQQTPGQGLQFLFEYFSETQRNKGNFPGRFSGRQFSNSRSEMNVSTLELGDSALYLCASSLVVGQAEAFFGQGTRLTVV.

The CDR3 region has the DNA TGTGCCAGCAGCGTAGGTACAGCCTATAATGAAAAACTGTTTTTT. It codes for CASSVGTAYNEKLFF. V usage is TRBV9 and J usage is TRBJ1-4; no clear D. Trimming left V 0 bases short and J 4 bases short, with 10 bases between. Germline values: CDR1 SGDLS, CDR2 YYNGEE. This CDR3 is built from 15 residues.

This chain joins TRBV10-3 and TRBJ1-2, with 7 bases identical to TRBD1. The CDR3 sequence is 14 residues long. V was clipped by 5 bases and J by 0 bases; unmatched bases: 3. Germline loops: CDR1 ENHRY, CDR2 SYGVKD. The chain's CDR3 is CAISPGQTNYGYTF. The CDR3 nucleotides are TGTGCCATCAGTCCGGGACAGACTAACTATGGCTACACCTTC.

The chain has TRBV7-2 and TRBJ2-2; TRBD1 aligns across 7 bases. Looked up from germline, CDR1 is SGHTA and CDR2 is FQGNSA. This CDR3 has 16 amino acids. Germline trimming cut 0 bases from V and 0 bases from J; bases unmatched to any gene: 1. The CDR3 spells CASSLAGQANTGELFF. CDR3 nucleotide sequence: TGTGCCAGCAGCTTAGCAGGACAGGCGAACACCGGGGAGCTGTTTTTT.

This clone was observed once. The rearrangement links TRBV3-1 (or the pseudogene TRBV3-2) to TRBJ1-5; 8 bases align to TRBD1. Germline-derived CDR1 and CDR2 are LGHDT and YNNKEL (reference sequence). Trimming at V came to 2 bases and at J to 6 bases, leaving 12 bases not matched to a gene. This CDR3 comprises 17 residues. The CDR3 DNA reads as TGTGCCAGCAGCCAAACAGGGGGGACGGTTATGGGTCAGCCCCAGCATTTT. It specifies CASSQTGGTVMGQPQHF.

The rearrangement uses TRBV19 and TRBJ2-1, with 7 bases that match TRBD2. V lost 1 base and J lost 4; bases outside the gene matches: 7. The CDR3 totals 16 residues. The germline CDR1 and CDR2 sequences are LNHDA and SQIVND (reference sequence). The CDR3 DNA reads TGTGCCAGTAGTATAGGACTAGCCCTCTCTTACAATGAGCAGTTCTTC. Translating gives CASSIGLALSYNEQFF.

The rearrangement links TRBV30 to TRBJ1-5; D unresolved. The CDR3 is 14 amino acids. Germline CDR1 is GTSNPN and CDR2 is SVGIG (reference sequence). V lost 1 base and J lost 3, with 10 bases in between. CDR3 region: CAWSAVGDNQPQHF. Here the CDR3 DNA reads TGTGCCTGGAGTGCGGTAGGAGACAATCAGCCCCAGCATTTT.

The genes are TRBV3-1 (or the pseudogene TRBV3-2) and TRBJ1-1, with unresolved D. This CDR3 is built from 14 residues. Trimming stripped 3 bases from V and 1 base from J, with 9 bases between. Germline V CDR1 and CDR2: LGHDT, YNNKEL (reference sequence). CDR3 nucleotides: TGTGCCAGCAGCCACCTGGGAGGGAACACTGAAGCTTTCTTT. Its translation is CASSHLGGNTEAFF.

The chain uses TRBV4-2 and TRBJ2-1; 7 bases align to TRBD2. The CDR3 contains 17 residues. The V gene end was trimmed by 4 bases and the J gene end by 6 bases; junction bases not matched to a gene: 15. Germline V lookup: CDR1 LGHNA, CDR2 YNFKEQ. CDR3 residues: CASSRLGRGPLRNEQFF. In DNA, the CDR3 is TGTGCCAGCAGCCGATTGGGGAGGGGCCCGCTCCGCAATGAGCAGTTCTTC.